This is a list of T cell receptor beta chains from one sample in a study of blood T cell repertoires in COVID-19. This table comes from immunoSEQ multiplex PCR, and its TCRdb copy is limited to in-frame clones, with some not included. The sample lists more than 70,000 clones, roughly nine tenths seen once, with 8.5% to 10% in the top ten. Sequenced input: peripheral blood. These receptors were collected from a man aged 45-65 years with acute or convalescent COVID-19. Each CDR3 is given with its conserved first and last residue. The D gene is left open where the match is weak. Some rows mark clone size as missing; the rest say once, few, many or name a class of expanded clone.

NA	NA	TRBV7-9	TRBJ1-1	CASSSGDRLNTEAFF	TGTGCCAGCAGCTCGGGGGACCGGCTGAACACTGAAGCTTTCTTT
TRBD1	NA	TRBV2	TRBJ2-1	CAGDRGQGYNEQFF	TGTGCCGGGGACAGGGGGCAGGGGTACAATGAGCAGTTCTTC
TRBD2	NA	TRBV3-1/TRBV3-2	TRBJ2-2	CASSRTSGGGTGELFF	TGTGCCAGCAGCCGGACTAGCGGGGGGGGCACCGGGGAGCTGTTTTTT
TRBD1	few	TRBV9	TRBJ2-2	CASSVNDWGTGNTGELFF	TGTGCCAGCAGCGTAAATGATTGGGGGACAGGCAACACCGGGGAGCTGTTTTTT
TRBD1	few	TRBV30	TRBJ1-3	CAWSVDGTGSYGNTIYF	TGTGCCTGGAGTGTTGATGGGACAGGGTCTTATGGAAACACCATATATTTT
NA	NA	TRBV24-1	TRBJ2-3	CATSDLTGLGVGTDTQYF	TGTGCCACCAGTGACCTTACAGGGCTAGGAGTCGGCACAGATACGCAGTATTTT
NA	NA	TRBV3-1/TRBV3-2	TRBJ1-5	CARTLQGDQPQHF	TGTGCCAGAACCCTCCAGGGTGATCAGCCCCAGCATTTT
TRBD1	NA	TRBV27	TRBJ2-5	CASSFSGTDQETQYF	TGTGCCAGCAGTTTCTCCGGGACAGACCAAGAGACCCAGTACTTC
NA	few	TRBV2	TRBJ2-2	CASSENILTGELFF	TGTGCCAGCAGTGAGAACATCCTCACCGGGGAGCTGTTTTTT
NA	NA	TRBV3-1/TRBV3-2	TRBJ1-6	CASSQDRGGSYRDLHF	TGTGCCAGCAGCCAAGATCGGGGAGGGTCTTATCGGGACCTCCACTTT
NA	few	TRBV5-6	TRBJ1-2	CASSPGTNGYTF	TGTGCCAGCAGCCCCGGGACAAATGGCTACACCTTC
TRBD2	NA	TRBV5-1	TRBJ2-1	CASSPGGGEGRQEQFF	TGCGCCAGCAGCCCGGGGGGTGGGGAAGGTAGACAAGAGCAGTTCTTC
TRBD1	NA	TRBV6-5	TRBJ2-3	CASNRDSTTDTQYF	TGTGCCAGCAACCGGGACAGCACCACAGATACGCAGTATTTT
TRBD1	NA	TRBV4-1	TRBJ1-3	CASSQATLGQGANTIYF	TGCGCCAGCAGCCAGGCTACCCTCGGACAGGGGGCTAACACCATATATTTT
NA	NA	TRBV11-2	TRBJ1-1	CASSFEKTRETYEAFF	TGTGCCAGCAGCTTCGAAAAAACCCGGGAGACTTATGAAGCTTTCTTT
TRBD1	NA	TRBV6-5	TRBJ1-5	CASTPGQGYQPQHF	TGTGCCAGCACTCCGGGACAGGGGTATCAGCCCCAGCATTTT